The sample holds many counts of the clone carrying this TCR beta chain. These data originate in a study of T cells in Graves' hyperthyroidism and ophthalmopathy. Germline V gives CDR1 MDHEN, CDR2 SYDVKM. V lost 3 bases and J 3 bases, leaving 15 bases between the germline ends. This CDR3 contains 16 residues. Ophthalmopathy in the patients scored at least 3 on Clinical Activity Score and at least 4 on NOSPECS grade, lasting under 3 months. Uncontrolled infection, other autoimmune disease, pregnancy or lactation excluded patients. Thyroid ultrasound, orbital computed tomography, clinical symptoms, and serum thyroxine and TRAb underpinned diagnoses. The PBMCs were sourced from fresh peripheral blood (about 9.7 ml). There were TCR beta CDR3 regions amplified from RNA transcripts. HTBI primers were employed in a first-round RT-PCR of the TCR CDR3. TCRdb reprocessed the multiplex PCR reads with MiXCR, giving one entry per CDR3 protein. The table has fewer than 650,000 distinct CDR3 sequences, roughly 14% seen once; the top ten hold around 4.5%.

The sequencing input was blood. The chain joins TRBV28 to TRBJ2-1; D might be TRBD2 (6 bases). This TCR derives from a woman aged 40 to 50 with Graves' ophthalmopathy. The CDR3 protein is CASSFEGGTVYNEQFF. The CDR3 DNA follows: TGTGCCAGCAGTTTTGAGGGAGGCACGGTCTACAATGAGCAGTTCTTC. Drawing the rest from reference TRBV28 and TRBJ2-1, the complete variable domain is DVKVTQSSRYLVKRTGEKVFLECVQDMDHENMFWYRQDPGLGLRLIYFSYDVKMKEKGDIPEGYSVSREKKERFSLILESASTNQTSMYLCASSFEGGTVYNEQFFGPGTRLTVL.